This T cell receptor (beta chain) was sequenced during a study of blood T cell repertoires in COVID-19. Study-level information: PBMCs, B-cell-depleted T cells, or T cells provided the cDNA or gDNA that made up the material.

V shed 2 bases, J shed 1 base, and the junction held 2 bases outside the gene matches. The CDR3 extends over 14 amino acids. The germline V gene encodes CDR1 SGDLS and CDR2 YYNGEE. Original data processing: From reference gene primer amplification, estimates of nucleated cell counts were derived. Sequencing was performed with immunoSEQ multiplex PCR; in TCRdb, only in-frame clones are kept and a portion is missing. V, J and clone size reflect that table, while D and trimming were determined from the DNA. The sample has about 200,000 clones; 80% are singletons. The chain joins TRBV9 to TRBJ1-1; 7 positions match TRBD1. The sample consisted of peripheral blood. This receptor was taken from a human donor in a cohort sampled during active COVID-19. CDR3 nucleotide sequence: TGTGCCAGCAGCGTGGGACAGACGAACACTGAAGCTTTCTTT. It codes for CASSVGQTNTEAFF.